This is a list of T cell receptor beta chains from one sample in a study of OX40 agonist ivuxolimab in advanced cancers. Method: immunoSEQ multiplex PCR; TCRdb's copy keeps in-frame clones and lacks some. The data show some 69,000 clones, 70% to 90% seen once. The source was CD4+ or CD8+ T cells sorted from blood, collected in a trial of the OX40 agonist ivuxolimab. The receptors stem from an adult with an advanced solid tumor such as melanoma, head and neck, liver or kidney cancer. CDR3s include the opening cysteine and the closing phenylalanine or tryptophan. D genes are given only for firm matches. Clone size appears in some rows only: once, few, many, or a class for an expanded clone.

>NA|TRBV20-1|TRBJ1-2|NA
TGCAGTGCTAGCGACGGATATGGCTACACCTTC
CSASDGYGYTF
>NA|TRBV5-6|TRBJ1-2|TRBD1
TGTGCCAGCAGCCCAGGGACAGTCGTAATCGGCTACACCTTC
CASSPGTVVIGYTF
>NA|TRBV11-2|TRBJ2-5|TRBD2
TGTGCCAGCAGCTGGGCGGGGGGAGAGACCCAGTACTTC
CASSWAGGETQYF
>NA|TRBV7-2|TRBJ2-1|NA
TGTGCCAGCAGCTTAATCAATGAGCAGTTCTTC
CASSLINEQFF
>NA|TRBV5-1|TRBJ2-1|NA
TGCGCCAGCAGCTTGGGGGTCTCGCTCTCCTACAATGAGCAGTTCTTC
CASSLGVSLSYNEQFF
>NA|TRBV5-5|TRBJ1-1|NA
TGTGCCAGCAGCTTGGATATACAGCTGAACACTGAAGCTTTCTTT
CASSLDIQLNTEAFF
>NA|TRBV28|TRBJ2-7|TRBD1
TGTGCCAGCACGGGTAGGGGGCCCTACGAGCAGTACTTC
CASTGRGPYEQYF
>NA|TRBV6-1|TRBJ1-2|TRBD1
TGTGCCAGCAGCCCGGGACAGTGGGAGTATGGCTACACCTTC
CASSPGQWEYGYTF
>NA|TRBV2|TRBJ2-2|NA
TGTGCCAGCAGTGGGTTAATAACGAACACCGGGGAGCTGTTTTTT
CASSGLITNTGELFF
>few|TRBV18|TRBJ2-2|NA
TGTGCCAGCTCACCCCTGCTGGATGCCGGGGAGCTGTTTTTT
CASSPLLDAGELFF
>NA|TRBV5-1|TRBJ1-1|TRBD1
TGCGCCAGCAGGATTACAGGGGACACTGAAGCTTTCTTT
CASRITGDTEAFF
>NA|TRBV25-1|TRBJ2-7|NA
TGTGCCAGCAGTTTTCTGGGGACCGCATCCTACGAGCAGTACTTC
CASSFLGTASYEQYF
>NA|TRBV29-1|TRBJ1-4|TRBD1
TGCAGCGTTGAAGAACAGGGGAATGAAAAACTGTTTTTT
CSVEEQGNEKLFF
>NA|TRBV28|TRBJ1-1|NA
TGTGCCAGCAGTTTATTAGCCTTGAACACTGAAGCTTTCTTT
CASSLLALNTEAFF
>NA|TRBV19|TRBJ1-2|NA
TGTGCCAGTAGGGGATCGGCTTCAGCTAACTATGGCTACACCTTC
CASRGSASANYGYTF
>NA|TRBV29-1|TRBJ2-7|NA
TGCAGCGTTTACCCCGCAGACAGAACCTACGAGCAGTACTTC
CSVYPADRTYEQYF
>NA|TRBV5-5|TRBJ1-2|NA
TGTGCCAGCAGCTTCATACAGAGGAACTATGGCTACACCTTC
CASSFIQRNYGYTF
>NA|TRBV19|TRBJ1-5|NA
TGTGCCAGTAGTCCCACGGGGAGGGCTGGTCAGCCCCAGCATTTT
CASSPTGRAGQPQHF
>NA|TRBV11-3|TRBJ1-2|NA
TGTGCCAGCAGCCCCAACCGAGCGGATCTCTATGGCTACACCTTC
CASSPNRADLYGYTF
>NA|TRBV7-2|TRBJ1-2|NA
TGTGCCAGCAGCTTACGGTACTATGGCTACACCTTC
CASSLRYYGYTF
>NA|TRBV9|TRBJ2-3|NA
TGTGCCAGCAGCGCCGGGCTTAAAGATACGCAGTATTTT
CASSAGLKDTQYF
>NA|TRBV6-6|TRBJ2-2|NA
TGTGCCAGCAGCCAGGACGGCACCGGGGAGCTGTTTTTT
CASSQDGTGELFF
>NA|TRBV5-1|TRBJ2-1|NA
TGCGCCAGCAGCTTGCAGGCAGCAGCTTACAATGAGCAGTTCTTC
CASSLQAAAYNEQFF
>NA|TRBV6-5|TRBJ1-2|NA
TGTGCCAGCAGTTCCGACAGTAACTATGGCTACACCTTC
CASSSDSNYGYTF
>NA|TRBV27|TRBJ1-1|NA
TGTGCCAGCAGTCCCTCAACAGGCGCGACTGAAGCTTTCTTT
CASSPSTGATEAFF
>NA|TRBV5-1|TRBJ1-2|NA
TGCGCCAGCAGTTCCGGATCAGGGGCCTACTATGGCTACACCTTC
CASSSGSGAYYGYTF
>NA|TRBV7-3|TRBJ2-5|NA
TGTGCCAGCAGCTTAAAATTTTCGGGCGGCCGATTACAAGAGACCCAGTACTTC
CASSLKFSGGRLQETQYF
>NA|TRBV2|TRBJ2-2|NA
TGTGCCAGCAGCCCTTTGCTTGGAGCAGGGACCGGGGAGCTGTTTTTT
CASSPLLGAGTGELFF
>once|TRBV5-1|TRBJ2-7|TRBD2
TGCGCCAGCAGCTTTGCGGGGGGATACGAGCAGTACTTC
CASSFAGGYEQYF
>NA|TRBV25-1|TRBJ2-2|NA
TGTGCCAGCAAGACGCGCACCGGGGAGCTGTTTTTT
CASKTRTGELFF
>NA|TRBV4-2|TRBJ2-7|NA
TGTGCCAGCAGCCGACCGCCTAGGTACGAGCAGTACTTC
CASSRPPRYEQYF
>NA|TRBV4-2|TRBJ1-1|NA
TGTGCCAGCAGACAACCTACAGACAACACTGAAGCTTTCTTT
CASRQPTDNTEAFF
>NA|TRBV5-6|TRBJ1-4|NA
TGTGCCAGCAGCGCGTTGGGGGGGAAAAATGAAAAACTGTTTTTT
CASSALGGKNEKLFF
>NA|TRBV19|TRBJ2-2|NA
TGTGCCAGTAGTATAGCCCTCCGGGAGGAGCTGTTTTTT
CASSIALREELFF
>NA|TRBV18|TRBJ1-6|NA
TGTGCCAGCTCTCCTATGTCAGGGGATCTTTCACCCCTCCACTTT
CASSPMSGDLSPLHF
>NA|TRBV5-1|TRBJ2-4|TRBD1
TGCGCCAGCAGCTTGACAGGGGAAAACATTCAGTACTTC
CASSLTGENIQYF
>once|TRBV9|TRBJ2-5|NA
TGTGCCAGCAGCGTAGGGGAAGAGACCCAGTACTTC
CASSVGEETQYF
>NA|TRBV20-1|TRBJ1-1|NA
TGCAGTGCTAGAGATTCGACGACAGTCTTT
CSARDSTTVF
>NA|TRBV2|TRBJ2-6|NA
TGTGCCAGCAGTCATCGCTCTGGGGCCAACGTCCTGACTTTC
CASSHRSGANVLTF
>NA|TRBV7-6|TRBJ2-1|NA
TGTGCCAGCAGCTTAGGAGAGAGCTCCTACAATGAGCAGTTCTTC
CASSLGESSYNEQFF
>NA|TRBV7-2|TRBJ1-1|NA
TGTGCCAGCAGCTTGCCCCCCCTCCCTGAAGCTTTCTTT
CASSLPPLPEAFF
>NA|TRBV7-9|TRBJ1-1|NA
TGTGCCAGCAGAGCCCCAGCACGGATGAACACTGAAGCTTTCTTT
CASRAPARMNTEAFF
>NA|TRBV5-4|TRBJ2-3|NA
TGTGCCAGCAGCTTGGCCGGGGATCTAGATACGCAGTATTTT
CASSLAGDLDTQYF
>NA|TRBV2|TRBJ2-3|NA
TGTGCCAGCTGTAGTCAGATCGCAGATACGCAGTATTTT
CASCSQIADTQYF
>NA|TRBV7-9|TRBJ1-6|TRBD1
TGTGCCAGCAGCTTTATTGACAGGGGCAGCGATAATTCACCCCTCCACTTT
CASSFIDRGSDNSPLHF
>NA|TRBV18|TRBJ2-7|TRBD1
TGTGCCAGCTCAGCCGGGACAGGTAGGGGCGAGCAGTACTTC
CASSAGTGRGEQYF
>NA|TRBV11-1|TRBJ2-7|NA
TGTGCCAGCAGCCCCCGGGGACACTACGAGCAGTACTTC
CASSPRGHYEQYF
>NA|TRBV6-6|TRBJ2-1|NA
TGTGCCAGCAACCTGGACAATTACAATGAGCAGTTCTTC
CASNLDNYNEQFF
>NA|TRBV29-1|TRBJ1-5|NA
TGCAGCGTTCAAGATAGCAATCAGCCCCAGCATTTT
CSVQDSNQPQHF
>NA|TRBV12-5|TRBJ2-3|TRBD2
TGTGCTAGTGGTTTGGAGGGACTAGCGTCGGATACGCAGTATTTT
CASGLEGLASDTQYF
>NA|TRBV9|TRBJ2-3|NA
TGTGCCAGCAGCGTAGAAGGGTCTAGGGGGACAGATACGCAGTATTTT
CASSVEGSRGTDTQYF
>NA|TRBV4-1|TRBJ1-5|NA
TGCGCCAGCAGTCGCATGGGTTCCTTAGGCAATCAGCCCCAGCATTTT
CASSRMGSLGNQPQHF